The T cell receptor (beta chain) described here comes from a study of cytomegalovirus exposure and HLA in healthy donors. Use of 60 Vbeta and 13 Jbeta primers characterized the PCR. The repertoire was sequenced with immunoSEQ multiplex PCR; TCRdb's copy has only in-frame clones and lacks some. This repertoire shows 130,000 or so clones, about 79% found once; its top ten account for 2.5% to 3%. About this clone: Its target is not known.

The germline V and J ends were trimmed by 1 base and 9 bases, with 10 bases remaining between them. This CDR3 contains 13 residues. Germline V CDR1 and CDR2: SGHTA, FQGTGA. Study-wide results and limits: Among the most significant clusters, several appeared linked to common viral pathogens in a later analysis. In a later analysis, a missense DCLRE1C variant was linked to TCR beta V- and J-gene trimming. In the analysis, some V segments, TRBV6-2 and TRBV6-3 included, were excluded as indistinguishable. Associated with cytomegalovirus, according to the listing, were around 170 TCR beta chains.

V usage is TRBV7-3 and J usage is TRBJ1-5; D remains ambiguous. What was sequenced was PBMCs. The TCR sequence derives from a woman under 30 in good health and CMV-seropositive. The CDR3 here is CASSLIGGGPQHF. The CDR3 DNA is TGTGCCAGCAGCTTAATCGGCGGCGGGCCCCAGCATTTT.